A single sample is the source of the 9 T cell receptor beta chains below, sequenced in a study of siplizumab effects on memory and regulatory T cells. Clones were sequenced by immunoSEQ multiplex PCR, and TCRdb holds only the in-frame ones, with some missing. The sample contains 100,000 or so clones, over 90% of which appear only once. Sequencing was done on a sample of non-Treg CD4+ T cells sorted from blood. Every receptor here comes from a human donor in good health.

The rearrangement links TRBV15 to TRBJ2-1; the match to TRBD2 covers 7 bases. The V segment lost 0 bases and the J segment 6 bases; nucleotides outside the gene matches: 11. The CDR3 has 17 residues. CDR1 is LNHNV, CDR2 YYDKDF, per germline (reference sequence). CDR3 protein: CATSRDYPAGVSNEQFF. CDR3 nucleotide sequence: TGTGCCACCAGCAGAGATTACCCTGCGGGAGTTAGCAATGAGCAGTTCTTC.

The chain recombines TRBV30 with TRBJ2-7; unclear D gene. Trimming removed 0 bases from V and 1 base from J, with 10 bases in between. This CDR3 is 14 amino acids long. Germline-derived CDR1 and CDR2 are GTSNPN and SVGIG (reference sequence). DNA for the CDR3: TGTGCCTGGAGTGTATTGGGCAAATCCTACGAGCAGTACTTC. It translates to CAWSVLGKSYEQYF.

The chain couples TRBV19 to TRBJ1-5; D is uncertain. This CDR3 region has 12 residues. The V and J ends lost 7 bases and 7 bases respectively, with 11 bases between them. Germline V gives CDR1 LNHDA, CDR2 SQIVND (reference sequence). CDR3 region: CASTSANQPQHF. As DNA, the CDR3 is TGTGCCAGTACCTCGGCGAACCAGCCCCAGCATTTT.

J is TRBJ2-1 and V is TRBV5-4; unclear D gene. This CDR3 is built from 16 residues. CDR1 is SGHNT, CDR2 YYREEE, per germline (reference sequence). V was trimmed by 5 bases and J by 5 bases, leaving 20 bases between them. The CDR3 spells CASSRAVSSRNNEQFF. The CDR3 nucleotides are TGTGCCAGCAGTAGAGCCGTCAGTTCACGGAACAATGAGCAGTTCTTC.

The rearrangement links TRBV4-1 to TRBJ1-4, with 8 bases lining up with TRBD1. CDR3 length equals 15 residues. Per the germline V gene, CDR1 is MGHRA and CDR2 is YSYEKL. V shed 4 bases and J 6 bases; nucleotides not matched to a gene: 7. The CDR3 protein is CASSRPDRGHEKLFF. CDR3 in DNA: TGCGCCAGCAGCCGCCCCGACAGGGGCCATGAAAAACTGTTTTTT.

This chain uses TRBV6-6 with TRBJ1-5, with 7 nucleotides matching TRBD1. J gave up 2 bases and V 8 bases, and 3 bases lay outside the gene matches. CDR1 and CDR2 (germline): MNHNY, SVGAGI (reference sequence). The CDR3 spans 13 residues. The CDR3, as DNA: TGTGCCAGCTGGGACAGAGGCAATCAGCCCCAGCATTTT. This sequence encodes CASWDRGNQPQHF.

The count of this clone is one. The J gene is TRBJ2-1, the V gene TRBV27; D remains unclear. The CDR3 loop spans 13 amino acids. Trimming took off 1 base at V and 4 bases at J, with 5 bases between the two ends. In germline, CDR1 is MNHEY, CDR2 SMNVEV (reference sequence). CDR3 loop: CASSLWAYNEQFF. CDR3 DNA sequence: TGTGCCAGCAGTTTATGGGCATACAATGAGCAGTTCTTC.

The chain has TRBV7-9 and TRBJ2-2; 13 bases match TRBD2. The CDR3 extends over 15 amino acids. The germline gives CDR1 SEHNR, CDR2 FQNEAQ (reference sequence). Trimming removed 5 bases from V and 6 bases from J; junction bases left unmatched: 3. CDR3 DNA: TGTGCCAGCAGCCGCGGACTAGCGGGAGCCGGGGAGCTGTTTTTT. Protein: CASSRGLAGAGELFF. The full variable domain, in which reference TRBV7-9 and TRBJ2-2 provide the parts outside the CDR3, is DTGVSQNPRHKITKRGQNVTFRCDPISEHNRLYWYRQTLGQGPEFLTYFQNEAQLEKSRLLSDRFSAERPKGSFSTLEIQRTEQGDSAMYLCASSRGLAGAGELFFGEGSRLTVL.

This rearrangement joins TRBV7-9 to TRBJ1-2, with 7 bases lining up with TRBD1. The CDR3 runs 14 residues. V lost 5 bases to trimming and J lost 4 bases; unmatched junction nucleotides: 7. The germline V gene has CDR1 SEHNR and CDR2 FQNEAQ (reference sequence). In nucleotides, the CDR3 is TGTGCCAGCAGCCGACAGGGAAGCAGCTATGGCTACACCTTC. It codes for CASSRQGSSYGYTF. The variable domain in full, completed from reference TRBV7-9 and TRBJ1-2, reads DTGVSQNPRHKITKRGQNVTFRCDPISEHNRLYWYRQTLGQGPEFLTYFQNEAQLEKSRLLSDRFSAERPKGSFSTLEIQRTEQGDSAMYLCASSRQGSSYGYTFGSGTRLTVV.